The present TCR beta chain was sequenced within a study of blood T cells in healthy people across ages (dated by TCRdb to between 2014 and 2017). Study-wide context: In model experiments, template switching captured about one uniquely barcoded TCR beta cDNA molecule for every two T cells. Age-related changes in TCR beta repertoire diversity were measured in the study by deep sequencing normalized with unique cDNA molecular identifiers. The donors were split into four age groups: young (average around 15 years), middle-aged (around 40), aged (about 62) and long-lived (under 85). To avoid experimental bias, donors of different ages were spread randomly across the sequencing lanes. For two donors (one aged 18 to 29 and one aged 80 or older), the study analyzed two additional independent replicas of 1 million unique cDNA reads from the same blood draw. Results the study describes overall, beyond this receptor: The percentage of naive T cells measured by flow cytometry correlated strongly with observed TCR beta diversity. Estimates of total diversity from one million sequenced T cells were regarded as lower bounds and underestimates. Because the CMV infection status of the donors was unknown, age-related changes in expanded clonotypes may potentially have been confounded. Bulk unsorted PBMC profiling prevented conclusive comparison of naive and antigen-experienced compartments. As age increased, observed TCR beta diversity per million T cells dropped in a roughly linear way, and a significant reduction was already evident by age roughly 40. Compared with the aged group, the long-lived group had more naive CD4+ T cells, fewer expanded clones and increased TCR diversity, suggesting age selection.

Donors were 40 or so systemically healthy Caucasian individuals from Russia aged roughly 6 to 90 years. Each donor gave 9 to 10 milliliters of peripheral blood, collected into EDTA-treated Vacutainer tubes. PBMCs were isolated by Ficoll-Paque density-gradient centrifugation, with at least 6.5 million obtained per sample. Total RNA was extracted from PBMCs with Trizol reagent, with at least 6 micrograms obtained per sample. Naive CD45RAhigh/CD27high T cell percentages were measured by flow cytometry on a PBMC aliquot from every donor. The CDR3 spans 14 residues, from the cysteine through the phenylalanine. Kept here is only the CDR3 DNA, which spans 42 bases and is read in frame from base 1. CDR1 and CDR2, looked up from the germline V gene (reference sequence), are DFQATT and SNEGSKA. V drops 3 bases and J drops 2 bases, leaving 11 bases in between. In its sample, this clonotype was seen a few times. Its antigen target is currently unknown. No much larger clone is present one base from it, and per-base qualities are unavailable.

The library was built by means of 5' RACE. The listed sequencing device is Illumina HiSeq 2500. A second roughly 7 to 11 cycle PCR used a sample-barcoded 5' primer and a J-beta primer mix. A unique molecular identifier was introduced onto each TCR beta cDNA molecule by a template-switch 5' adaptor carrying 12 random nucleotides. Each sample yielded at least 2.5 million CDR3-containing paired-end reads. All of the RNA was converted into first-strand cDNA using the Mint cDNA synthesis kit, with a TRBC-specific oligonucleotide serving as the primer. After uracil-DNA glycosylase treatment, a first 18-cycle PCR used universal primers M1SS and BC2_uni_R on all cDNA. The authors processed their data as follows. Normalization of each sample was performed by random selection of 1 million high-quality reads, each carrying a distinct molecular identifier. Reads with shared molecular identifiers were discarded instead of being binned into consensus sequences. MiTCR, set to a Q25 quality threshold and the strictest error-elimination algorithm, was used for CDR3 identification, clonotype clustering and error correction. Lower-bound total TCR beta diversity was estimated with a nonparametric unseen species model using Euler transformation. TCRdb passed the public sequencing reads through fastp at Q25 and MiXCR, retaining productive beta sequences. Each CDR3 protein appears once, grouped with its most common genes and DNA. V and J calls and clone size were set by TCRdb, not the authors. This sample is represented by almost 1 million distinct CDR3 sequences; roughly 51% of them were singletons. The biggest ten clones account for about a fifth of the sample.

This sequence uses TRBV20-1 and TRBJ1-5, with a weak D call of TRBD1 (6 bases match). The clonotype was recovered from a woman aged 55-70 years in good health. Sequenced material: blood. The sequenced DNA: TGCAGTGCTAGCCCCAGGGGTGGCAATCAGCCCCAGCATTTT. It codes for CSASPRGGNQPQHF.